One and the same sample provided the 21 T cell receptor beta chains below, sequenced in a study of tumor and adjacent non-tumor tissue in lung cancer. The library came from three nested PCR rounds adapted from ARM-PCR protocols. MiXCR, run by TCRdb on the multiplex PCR reads, gives a single entry per CDR3 protein. In the table there are around 80,000 distinct CDR3 sequences, about 82% of which are singletons. This sample's RNA came from whole unsorted tissue. This non-tumor lung sample came from over 3 cm beyond the tumor edge. The sample taken for sequencing was distant non-tumor lung tissue. These receptors were collected from a man between 60 and 75 years old with non-small cell lung cancer.

Details on this clonotype: A much more abundant neighbour one base away suggests this may be a read error. This chain joins TRBV7-3 and TRBJ1-5; the D gene is possibly TRBD1 (6 bases). CDR3 length: 19 residues. The ends were cut back, 1 base at V and 0 bases at J, with 19 bases in the middle. Germline CDR1 reads SGHTA; CDR2 reads FQGTGA. In nucleotides, the CDR3 is TGTGCCAGCAGCTTAAAGGGGGACCCCAAGGGTCATAGCAATCAGCCCCAGCATTTT. Translating it yields CASSLKGDPKGHSNQPQHF.

Concerning this clonotype itself: This sequence may be a read error, since a much larger clone differs from it by one base. The V and J genes are TRBV1 and TRBJ2-3; TRBD2 was called by the table and not checked on the DNA. TRBV1 is noted as a pseudogene. The CDR3 covers 16 residues. CDR3 DNA sequence: TGCACCAGCAGCCCCCTAGCTAGCGGTGCCATGGAGGCGCAGTATTTT. This translates into CTSSPLASGAMEAQYF.

The CDR3 reads CRQVRWGTSSYEQFF. In DNA form, the CDR3 reads TGCAGACAAGTGAGATGGGGGACTAGTTCATATGAGCAGTTCTTC. The gene calls are TRBV20-1 and TRBJ2-1; 8 nucleotides line up with TRBD2. This CDR3 spans 15 amino acids. Germline V lookup: CDR1 DFQATT, CDR2 SNEGSKA (reference sequence).

With regard to this clonotype: The junction shows a germline mismatch at one end, possibly a read error. The chain employs TRBV20-1 and TRBJ1-2, with D perhaps TRBD1 (5 bases). This CDR3 region has 11 residues. The V gene's germline CDR1 is DFQATT and CDR2 SNEGSKA (reference sequence). In DNA form, the CDR3 reads TGCAATACTCAGAAGGGGTATGACTACACCTTC. It translates to CNTQKGYDYTF.

This clonotype was seen a single time. The conserved closing phenylalanine or tryptophan is absent in this CDR3, likely reflecting a read error. The chain recombines TRBV12-3 or TRBV12-4 with TRBJ2-3; D gene unclear. This CDR3 comprises 13 residues. The CDR3 bases are TGTGCCAGCACCCCCGTAAGTACAGATGCGCAGTATTAT. Translating gives CASTPVSTDAQYY.

On this clonotype: Compared with germline, one end of the junction differs, possibly owing to a read error. The rearrangement links TRBV5-6 to TRBJ1-5, with D possibly being TRBD1 (5 bases). The germline CDR1 and CDR2 sequences are SGHDT and YYEEEE. There are 15 residues in the CDR3. The CDR3 protein is CASSTHKGPRQPQHF. CDR3 DNA: TGTGCCAGCAGCACCCACAAGGGACCCAGGCAGCCCCAGCATTTC. The full variable domain, its missing parts supplied by reference TRBV5-6 and TRBJ1-5, is DAGVTQSPTHLIKTRGQQVTLRCSPKSGHDTVSWYQQALGQGPQFIFQYYEEEERQRGNFPDRFSGHQFPNYSSELNVNALLLGDSALYLCASSTHKGPRQPQHFGDGTRLSIL.

On this clonotype itself: One junction end does not reproduce the germline sequence, and a read error may be involved. This chain joins TRBV20-1 and TRBJ1-5, with D hard to call. This CDR3 comprises 13 residues. Germline V gives CDR1 DFQATT, CDR2 SNEGSKA (reference sequence). This CDR3 is CSATHGSNPPQHF. The CDR3 nucleotides read TGCAGTGCAACCCACGGTAGCAATCCGCCCCAGCATTTT.

Comments on this clonotype: At one end, the junction sequence differs from germline, possibly due to a read error. The CDR3 nucleotides read TGCAGCGTTGTTCAGCACGAACAGAACTTC. It yields the protein CSVVQHEQNF. V usage is TRBV29-1 and J usage is TRBJ2-7; D is ambiguous. The germline V gene has CDR1 SQVTM and CDR2 ANQGSEA. The CDR3 is 10 amino acids.

The rearrangement uses TRBV11-3 and TRBJ2-2, with D possibly matching TRBD1 (5 bases). Germline lookup yields CDR1 SGHNT and CDR2 YENEEA. The CDR3 runs to 15 residues. The CDR3 coding sequence is TGTCCCTGCAGCTTGGGCAGGGTCCCTTCCGGGGAGCTGTTTTTT. It yields the protein CPCSLGRVPSGELFF.

This clonotype was observed a single time. The gene calls are TRBV6-1 and TRBJ1-1, with a possible D match to TRBD1 (5 bases). The CDR3 spans 14 residues. Germline CDR1 reads MNHNS; CDR2 reads SASEGT. Trimming took off 6 bases at V and 2 bases at J, with 13 bases between the two ends. The CDR3 reads CASRPGHPNTEAFF. The CDR3 DNA is TGTGCCAGCAGGCCAGGACATCCAAACACTGAAGCTTTCTTT.

The gene calls are TRBV11-2 and TRBJ2-3; possibly TRBD2 for D (7 bases). V lost 2 bases to trimming and J lost 6 bases, with 27 bases between them. The CDR3 extends over 19 amino acids. Germline assignment: CDR1 SGHAT and CDR2 FQNNGV. CDR3 amino acids: CASSLMEGRGGNQTDTQYF. As DNA, the CDR3 is TGTGCCAGCAGCTTAATGGAGGGGCGCGGGGGCAATCAGACGGATACGCAGTATTTT.

This clonotype was counted only a few times. The genes are TRBV19 and TRBJ1-6; the D gene is possibly TRBD1 (5 bases). The CDR3 loop spans 13 amino acids. V was trimmed by 8 bases and J by 11 bases, leaving 16 bases between them. CDR1 is LNHDA, CDR2 SQIVND, per germline (reference sequence). CDR3 DNA sequence: TGTGCCAGTGTCAGCAGGGTGGGAACACCCCTCCACTTT. Translated, it gives CASVSRVGTPLHF.

This clonotype was seen at least ten times. The chain employs TRBV6-6 and TRBJ2-5; D call uncertain. V was pared by 4 bases and J by 5 bases, with 17 bases between. This CDR3 comprises 15 residues. Germline loops: CDR1 MNHNY, CDR2 SVGAGI (reference sequence). CDR3 DNA sequence: TGTGCCAGCAGTTTGTCCCCAACCCCCGGGGAGACCCAGTACTTC. Its translation is CASSLSPTPGETQYF.

This clonotype was seen once. With a much larger clone just one base away, this may be a read error. The V gene is TRBV6-5, the J gene TRBJ2-7; TRBD1 matches at 9 bases. With 7 bases clipped from V and 6 bases from J, the junction kept 10 bases outside the gene matches. CDR1 is MNHEY, CDR2 SVGAGI, per germline. This CDR3 contains 14 residues. In DNA, the CDR3 is TGTGCCAGCACCCTCGGGACAGGGAGGAGCGAGCAGTACTTC. Protein: CASTLGTGRSEQYF.

To note about this clonotype: A read error may explain this, as a much larger clone is one base away. The rearrangement joins TRBV7-8 to TRBJ2-3, with 9 bases lining up with TRBD1. CDR3 length equals 15 residues. Germline CDR1 and CDR2: SGHVS and FQNEAQ. The CDR3 is CTSSLLDRGTDTQYF. CDR3 bases: TGTACCAGCAGCTTATTGGACAGGGGAACAGATACGCAGTATTTT.

Regarding this clonotype: A read error may account for a junction end that differs from germline. V gene TRBV11-3 combines with J gene TRBJ2-3, with TRBD2 matching 7 bases. The CDR3 is 16 residues long. CDR1 and CDR2 (germline): SGHNT, YENEEA. DNA for the CDR3: TGTGCCAGCAGCACCCGACTAGCAGGAGTTTCAGATATGCAGTATTTT. Translation gives CASSTRLAGVSDMQYF.

This clonotype was recorded once. The CDR3 carries no conserved terminal phenylalanine or tryptophan, so it likely arises from a read error. The J gene is TRBJ2-3, the V gene TRBV4-1; tentatively, D is TRBD1 (5 bases). The CDR3 consists of 16 residues. In germline, CDR1 is MGHRA, CDR2 YSYEKL. DNA for the CDR3: TGCGCCAGTAGCCAAGATACAGGCTTCTTAACAGATACGCAGTATTTA. Residues: CASSQDTGFLTDTQYL.

Notes on this clonotype: Here the CDR3 omits its conserved ending phenylalanine or tryptophan, so a read error is the likely source. The limits of the CDR3 on the DNA are not certain, so only TCRdb's listed CDR3 is given. V gene TRBV5-1 combines with J gene TRBJ1-1. Germline assignment: CDR1 SGHRS and CDR2 YFSETQ. Inclusive of both ends, the CDR3 amounts to 15 amino acids. The CDR3 loop is CASSLAGGLNTEASI.

Turning to this clonotype: It is unclear where the CDR3 begins or ends on the DNA, so no DNA is shown, and the CDR3 is as TCRdb lists it. The V gene is TRBV5-4, the J gene TRBJ2-6; the table's D call, TRBD2, has no DNA check behind it. The length of the CDR3 is 18 amino acids, counting both ends. Per the germline V gene, CDR1 is SGHNT and CDR2 is YYREEE (reference sequence). CDR3 region: CASILGSSSPSGANVLTF.

A remark on this clonotype: A much larger clone sits a single nucleotide away, making a read error possible. This sequence joins TRBV20-1 and TRBJ2-7; 12 bases line up with TRBD2. Germline CDR1 is DFQATT and CDR2 is SNEGSKA (reference sequence). The CDR3 sequence is 16 residues long. The chain's CDR3 is CSASERLAGENYGQYF. The CDR3 nucleotides read TGCAGTGCTAGTGAGAGACTAGCGGGAGAGAACTACGGGCAGTACTTC.

The chain combines TRBV24-1 with TRBJ2-2; D possibly corresponds to TRBD1 (6 bases). V dropped 9 bases and J dropped 0 bases, with 7 bases sitting between them. The CDR3 runs to 13 residues. Germline V gives CDR1 KGHDR, CDR2 SFDVKD. The CDR3 DNA sequence: TGTGCCACCGGGGGCGCGAACACCGGGGAGCTGTTTTTT. Its protein is CATGGANTGELFF.